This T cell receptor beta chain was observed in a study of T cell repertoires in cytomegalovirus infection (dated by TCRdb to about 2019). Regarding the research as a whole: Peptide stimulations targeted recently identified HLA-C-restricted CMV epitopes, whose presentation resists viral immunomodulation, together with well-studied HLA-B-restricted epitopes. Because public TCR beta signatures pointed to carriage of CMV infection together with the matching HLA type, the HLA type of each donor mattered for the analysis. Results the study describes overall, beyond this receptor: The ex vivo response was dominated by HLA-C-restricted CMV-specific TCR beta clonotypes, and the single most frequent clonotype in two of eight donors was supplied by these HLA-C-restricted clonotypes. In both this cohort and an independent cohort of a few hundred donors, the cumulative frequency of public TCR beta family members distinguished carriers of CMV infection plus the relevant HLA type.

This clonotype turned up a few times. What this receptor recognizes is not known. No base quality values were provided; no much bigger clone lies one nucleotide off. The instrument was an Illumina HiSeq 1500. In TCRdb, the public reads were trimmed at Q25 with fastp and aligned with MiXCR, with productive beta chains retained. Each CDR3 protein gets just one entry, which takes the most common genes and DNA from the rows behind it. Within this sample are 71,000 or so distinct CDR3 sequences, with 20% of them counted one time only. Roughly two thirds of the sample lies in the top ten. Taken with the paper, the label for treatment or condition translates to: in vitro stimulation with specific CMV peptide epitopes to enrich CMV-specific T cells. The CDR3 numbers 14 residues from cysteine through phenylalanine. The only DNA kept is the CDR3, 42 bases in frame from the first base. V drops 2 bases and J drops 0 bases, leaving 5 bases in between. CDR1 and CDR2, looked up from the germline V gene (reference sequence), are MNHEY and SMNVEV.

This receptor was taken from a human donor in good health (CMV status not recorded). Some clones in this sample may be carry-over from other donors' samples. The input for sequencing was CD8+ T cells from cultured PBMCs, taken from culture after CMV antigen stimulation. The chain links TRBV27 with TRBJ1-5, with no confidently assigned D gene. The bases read TGTGCCAGCAGTTTAATGGGTAGCAATCAGCCCCAGCATTTT. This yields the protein CASSLMGSNQPQHF.